This T cell receptor beta chain was recorded in a study of T cell responses to AZD1222 COVID-19 vaccine. The repertoire was sequenced with immunoSEQ multiplex PCR; TCRdb's copy has only in-frame clones and lacks some. Among 130,000 or so clones listed, roughly 92% were seen once. General study results and limits: Close to half of spike-specific TCRs reportedly recognize unmutated variant regions. Recipients of AZD1222 seropositive at baseline numbered only five or six. At 160-218 and 743-854, vaccine-associated CD4 TCRs were dominant, and they spanned spike.

CDR3 length: 14 residues. Germline loops: CDR1 SEHNR, CDR2 FQNEAQ (reference sequence). The V and J ends lost 2 bases and 0 bases respectively, with 6 bases between them. Worth noting for this clone: Its antigen remains unknown.

This receptor was identified in an adult in good health. The chain uses TRBV7-9 and TRBJ2-3; D remains ambiguous. This specimen was peripheral blood, taken on day 0 of AZD1222 vaccination. This CDR3 reads CASSLRDSTDTQYF. Written as DNA, the CDR3 is TGTGCCAGCAGCTTAAGGGATAGCACAGATACGCAGTATTTT.